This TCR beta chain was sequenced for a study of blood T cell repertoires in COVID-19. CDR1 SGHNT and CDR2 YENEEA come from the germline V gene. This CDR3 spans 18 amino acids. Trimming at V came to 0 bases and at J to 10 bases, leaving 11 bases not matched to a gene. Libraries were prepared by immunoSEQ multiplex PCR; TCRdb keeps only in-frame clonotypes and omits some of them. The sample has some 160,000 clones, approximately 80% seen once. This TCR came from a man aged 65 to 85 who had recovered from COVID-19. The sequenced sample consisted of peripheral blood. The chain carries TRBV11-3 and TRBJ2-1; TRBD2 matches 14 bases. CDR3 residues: CASSLDFPGTSGSREQFF. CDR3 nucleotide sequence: TGTGCCAGCAGCTTAGATTTCCCCGGGACTAGCGGGAGTCGCGAGCAGTTCTTC.